These 25 T cell receptor beta chains were all obtained from the same sample, sequenced in a study of blood T cell repertoires in COVID-19. Clones were sequenced by immunoSEQ multiplex PCR, and TCRdb holds only the in-frame ones, with some missing. The sample includes fewer than 450,000 clones, around 88% of them seen just once. Sequences were obtained from peripheral blood. All receptors derive from a woman in her 50s with COVID-19, enrolled during active disease.

V gene TRBV6-5 combines with J gene TRBJ1-2; D gene unclear. The CDR3 extends over 14 amino acids. V was shortened by 6 bases and J by 4 bases, with 15 bases between the two germline ends. Germline V CDR1 and CDR2: MNHEY, SVGAGI. The CDR3 here is CASSPDFATYGYTF. DNA of the CDR3: TGTGCCAGCAGCCCCGACTTTGCTACCTATGGCTACACCTTC.

The chain carries TRBV19 and TRBJ1-1; no reliable D call. Trimming removed 3 bases from V and 0 bases from J, with 11 bases in between. CDR1 is LNHDA and CDR2 is SQIVND in the germline V gene (reference sequence). The CDR3 contains 15 residues. The CDR3 here is CASSITAYMNTEAFF. The CDR3 nucleotides read TGTGCCAGTAGTATTACAGCATACATGAACACTGAAGCTTTCTTT.

J is TRBJ1-1 and V is TRBV30; tentatively, D is TRBD1 (5 bases). CDR3 length: 15 residues. Trimming shortened V by 3 bases and J by 6 bases, and 20 bases separated the two germline ends. CDR1 is GTSNPN and CDR2 is SVGIG in the germline V gene (reference sequence). The CDR3 DNA sequence: TGTGCCTGGAGCGGGAGGGGCCTCTACGGAGCTGAAGCTTTCTTT. It yields the protein CAWSGRGLYGAEAFF.

The CDR3 sequence: CATSSGSTDTQYF. The CDR3 DNA reads as TGTGCCACCAGTTCGGGGAGCACAGATACGCAGTATTTT. The genes are TRBV24-1 and TRBJ2-3; D might be TRBD2 (5 bases). Germline CDR1 is KGHDR and CDR2 is SFDVKD. The CDR3 totals 13 residues. The V end lost 6 bases, the J end lost 0 bases, and 6 bases lay between the germline ends.

The chain couples TRBV18 to TRBJ2-3; TRBD1 aligns across 9 bases. V trimming: 5 bases; J trimming: 4 bases; junction bases outside the gene matches: 10. Looked up from germline, CDR1 is KGHSH and CDR2 is LQKENI. This CDR3 has 16 residues. CDR3 sequence reads: CASSDFGDRVADTQYF. Here the CDR3 DNA reads TGTGCCAGCTCAGACTTCGGGGACAGGGTGGCAGATACGCAGTATTTT.

This clone has just one count. J is TRBJ1-2 and V is TRBV28, with D possibly being TRBD1 (5 bases). This CDR3 has 13 residues. Trimming removed 4 bases at V and 8 bases at J, with 14 bases between. The germline V gene has CDR1 MDHEN and CDR2 SYDVKM. CDR3 bases: TGTGCCAGCAGTTCGTCCGGGGGGGAAGGCTACACCTTC. Translation gives CASSSSGGEGYTF.

The rearrangement uses TRBV7-2 and TRBJ2-7; D not certain. The germline gives CDR1 SGHTA, CDR2 FQGNSA. V was shortened by 5 bases and J by 0 bases, with 8 bases between the two germline ends. The CDR3 has 13 amino acids. The chain's CDR3 is CASSGTVSYEQYF. The CDR3 region has the DNA TGTGCCAGCAGCGGTACGGTCTCCTACGAGCAGTACTTC.

The rearrangement uses TRBV19 and TRBJ1-5; the match to TRBD1 covers 8 bases. Per the germline V gene, CDR1 is LNHDA and CDR2 is SQIVND (reference sequence). The CDR3 runs 17 residues. V lost 4 bases, J lost 2 bases, and 10 bases stayed unmatched. CDR3 nucleotides: TGTGCCAGTAGTACGGGACAGGCAATAGTGGGCAATCAGCCCCAGCATTTT. It is translated as CASSTGQAIVGNQPQHF.

This chain connects TRBV6-2 or TRBV6-3 to TRBJ2-7, with unresolved D. CDR3 length: 13 amino acids. V was clipped by 4 bases and J by 4 bases, with 11 bases between them. Germline V CDR1 and CDR2: MNHEY, SVGEGT. For the CDR3, the DNA is TGTGCCAGCAGTTTGATGAGAGAGTACGAGCAGTACTTC. Translation: CASSLMREYEQYF.

Only one count was recorded for this clone. CDR3: CASSRGPAQETQYF. CDR3 bases: TGTGCCAGCAGTCGCGGGCCTGCCCAAGAGACCCAGTACTTC. The chain links TRBV3-1 (or the pseudogene TRBV3-2) to TRBJ2-5; D is possibly TRBD2 (5 bases). This CDR3 region has 14 residues. Germline V gene sequence: CDR1 LGHDT, CDR2 YNNKEL (reference sequence). Trimming pared 6 bases from V and 1 base from J, leaving 12 bases between.

The rearrangement links TRBV11-2 to TRBJ2-7; TRBD1 matches 8 bases. V shed 6 bases, J shed 3 bases, and the junction held 4 bases outside the gene matches. CDR1 is SGHAT, CDR2 FQNNGV, per germline. This CDR3 region has 13 residues. The CDR3 DNA follows: TGTGCCAGCAGAATACAGGGGGGCTACGAGCAGTACTTC. This codes for CASRIQGGYEQYF. Full variable domain (outside the CDR3, taken from reference TRBV11-2 and TRBJ2-7): EAGVAQSPRYKIIEKRQSVAFWCNPISGHATLYWYQQILGQGPKLLIQFQNNGVVDDSQLPKDRFSAERLKGVDSTLKIQPAKLEDSAVYLCASRIQGGYEQYFGPGTRLTVT.

The genes are TRBV14 and TRBJ1-1, with 9 bases identical to TRBD1. There are 15 residues in the CDR3. V shed 5 bases, J shed 3 bases, and the junction held 7 bases outside the gene matches. Germline values: CDR1 SGHDN, CDR2 FVKESK. This CDR3 reads CASSAYRGLDTEAFF. DNA of the CDR3: TGTGCCAGCAGCGCATACAGGGGGCTGGACACTGAAGCTTTCTTT.

The chain couples TRBV9 to TRBJ2-7; perhaps TRBD2 as D (6 bases). The CDR3 is made up of 17 amino acids. V lost 0 bases to trimming and J lost 2 bases, with 18 bases between them. The germline CDR1 and CDR2 sequences are SGDLS and YYNGEE. The CDR3 nucleotides are TGTGCCAGCAGCGTAGGAGGAGGGGCAGGCGGCGCCTACGAGCAGTACTTC. This codes for CASSVGGGAGGAYEQYF.

The V gene is TRBV5-1, the J gene TRBJ2-2, with D possibly TRBD1 on 5 matching bases. The germline V gene has CDR1 SGHRS and CDR2 YFSETQ. This CDR3 spans 20 amino acids. The V end lost 0 bases, the J end lost 2 bases, and 23 bases lay between the germline ends. The CDR3 loop is CASSLAGRTSSKPNTGELFF. CDR3 DNA sequence: TGCGCCAGCAGCTTGGCCGGGCGGACATCCAGTAAACCCAACACCGGGGAGCTGTTTTTT. The full variable domain, in which reference TRBV5-1 and TRBJ2-2 provide the parts outside the CDR3, is KAGVTQTPRYLIKTRGQQVTLSCSPISGHRSVSWYQQTPGQGLQFLFEYFSETQRNKGNFPGRFSGRQFSNSRSEMNVSTLELGDSALYLCASSLAGRTSSKPNTGELFFGEGSRLTVL.

The V and J genes are TRBV5-6 and TRBJ2-7; the D gene is possibly TRBD2 (5 bases). The CDR3 is 15 residues long. V was cut by 0 bases and J by 0 bases, with 10 bases left in between. Germline V gene sequence: CDR1 SGHDT, CDR2 YYEEEE. CDR3 sequence: CASSLVLASSYEQYF. Written as DNA, the CDR3 is TGTGCCAGCAGCTTGGTCTTAGCGAGCTCCTACGAGCAGTACTTC.

V usage is TRBV30 and J usage is TRBJ1-2; no clear D. The germline V gene has CDR1 GTSNPN and CDR2 SVGIG (reference sequence). V dropped 0 bases and J dropped 0 bases, with 5 bases sitting between them. This CDR3 is 13 amino acids long. CDR3 in DNA: TGTGCCTGGAGTGTCGTGTCTAACTATGGCTACACCTTC. Translation gives CAWSVVSNYGYTF.

A few counts support this clone. The rearrangement links TRBV4-1 to TRBJ2-6; D gene unclear. Trimming removed 0 bases at V and 2 bases at J, with 11 bases between. Looked up from germline, CDR1 is MGHRA and CDR2 is YSYEKL. There are 17 residues in the CDR3. The CDR3 loop is CASSQDPVAPGANVLTF. As DNA, the CDR3 is TGCGCCAGCAGCCAAGACCCGGTAGCCCCTGGGGCCAACGTCCTGACTTTC.

The V gene is TRBV30, the J gene TRBJ2-5, with 7 bases fitting TRBD2. This CDR3 is built from 12 residues. After removal of 0 bases from V and 5 bases from J, the junction contained 0 bases not matched to a gene. Germline lookup yields CDR1 GTSNPN and CDR2 SVGIG (reference sequence). The DNA of the CDR3 is TGTGCCTGGAGTGTGGGGGGGGAGACCCAGTACTTC. Translated: CAWSVGGETQYF. Supplemented by reference TRBV30 and TRBJ2-5, the full variable domain reads SQTIHQWPATLVQPVGSPLSLECTVEGTSNPNLYWYRQAAGRGLQLLFYSVGIGQISSEVPQNLSASRPQDRQFILSSKKLLLSDSGFYLCAWSVGGETQYFGPGTRLLVL.

The J gene is TRBJ1-4, the V gene TRBV20-1; D not resolved. The ends were cut back, 2 bases at V and 6 bases at J, with 4 bases in the middle. Germline V gives CDR1 DFQATT, CDR2 SNEGSKA (reference sequence). CDR3 length: 11 amino acids. The DNA for the CDR3 is TGCAGTGCTAGACCCGATGAAAAACTGTTTTTT. This sequence encodes CSARPDEKLFF.

The J gene is TRBJ1-1, the V gene TRBV24-1; TRBD1 aligns across 10 bases. Germline V CDR1 and CDR2: KGHDR, SFDVKD. J lost 10 bases, V lost 4 bases, and 8 bases had no gene match. The CDR3 length is 14 residues. CDR3 sequence reads: CATSEGRQGAGAFF. Here the CDR3 DNA reads TGTGCCACCAGTGAGGGGAGACAGGGGGCTGGAGCTTTCTTT.

The chain carries TRBV12-3 or TRBV12-4 and TRBJ1-1; D remains unclear. CDR3 size: 10 residues. V dropped 8 bases and J dropped 8 bases, with 9 bases sitting between them. The CDR3 DNA reads as TGTGCCAGCTATGAGGCCGAAGCTTTCTTT. It encodes CASYEAEAFF.

V usage is TRBV7-6 and J usage is TRBJ2-1, with a tentative D call TRBD2 (7 bases). In germline, CDR1 is SGHVS, CDR2 FNYEAQ. V was shortened by 5 bases and J by 6 bases, with 14 bases between the two germline ends. This CDR3 region has 14 residues. In DNA, the CDR3 is TGTGCCAGCAGCAGGGGGGGGAGTCTCAATGAGCAGTTCTTC. Translating gives CASSRGGSLNEQFF.

This clone was found once. J is TRBJ2-4 and V is TRBV2, with D possibly being TRBD2 (7 bases). The CDR3 loop spans 13 amino acids. V was shortened by 6 bases and J by 11 bases, with 17 bases between the two germline ends. CDR1 is SNHLY and CDR2 is FYNNEI in the germline V gene. CDR3 sequence: CASSPGGEGVQYF. CDR3 DNA: TGTGCCAGCAGCCCTGGGGGGGAGGGGGTTCAGTACTTC. Combining the CDR3 with reference TRBV2 and TRBJ2-4 gives the whole variable domain EPEVTQTPSHQVTQMGQEVILRCVPISNHLYFYWYRQILGQKVEFLVSFYNNEISEKSEIFDDQFSVERPDGSNFTLKIRSTKLEDSAMYFCASSPGGEGVQYFGAGTRLSVL.

The rearrangement links TRBV6-1 to TRBJ1-1, with D hard to call. This CDR3 comprises 13 residues. Trimming removed 3 bases from V and 4 bases from J, with 9 bases in between. CDR1 and CDR2 from the germline V gene are MNHNS and SASEGT. CDR3 residues: CASSDNSGTEAFF. The DNA of the CDR3 is TGTGCCAGCAGTGATAACAGTGGCACTGAAGCTTTCTTT.

This chain uses TRBV19 with TRBJ2-2, with 9 bases that match TRBD2. Looked up from germline, CDR1 is LNHDA and CDR2 is SQIVND (reference sequence). V was pared by 6 bases and J by 6 bases, with 11 bases of the junction left unmatched. The CDR3 length is 16 residues. The CDR3 nucleotides are TGTGCCAGTAGACTCACCTCCCGGACTAGCGCCGGGGAGCTGTTTTTT. Translation gives CASRLTSRTSAGELFF.